The 26 T cell receptor beta chains given below trace back to one sample, sequenced in a study of breast tumors, draining lymph nodes, adjacent tissues listed by TCRdb under 2016. Library preparation employed multiplex PCR. The instrument was an Illumina HiSeq 2000. In TCRdb, the public reads were trimmed at Q25 with fastp and aligned with MiXCR, with productive beta chains retained. Each record represents a unique CDR3 protein, reported with the most common genes and DNA among its rows. The sample table contains 85,000 to 120,000 distinct CDR3 sequences; only one count was recorded for under 40% of them. 4.5% to 7% of the sample lies in the top ten. The axillary draining lymph nodes of breast cancer patients were the source of the lymph node samples. Sequencing was performed on axillary lymph node tissue. These receptors all come from a female donor with breast cancer. Some clones in this sample may be carry-over from other donors' samples.

This clonotype appeared many times. The chain joins TRBV20-1 to TRBJ1-5; 8 bases agree with TRBD1. V was clipped by 3 bases and J by 4 bases; unmatched bases: 2. The CDR3 length is 13 residues. CDR1 and CDR2 (germline): DFQATT, SNEGSKA (reference sequence). This chain's CDR3 is CSASDRGNQPQHF. The DNA for the CDR3 is TGCAGTGCTAGTGACAGGGGTAATCAGCCCCAGCATTTT.

The chain links TRBV5-6 to TRBJ1-5; D may be TRBD1 (6 bases). CDR1 is SGHDT, CDR2 YYEEEE, per germline. The CDR3 has 15 residues. V was clipped by 4 bases and J by 11 bases, with 22 bases between them. This CDR3 reads CASSPLRGGQETQHF. CDR3 bases: TGTGCCAGCAGCCCTCTTAGGGGGGGCCAAGAGACCCAGCATTTT.

V usage is TRBV20-1 and J usage is TRBJ1-6; no clear D gene. The CDR3 runs to 13 residues. The germline V gene has CDR1 DFQATT and CDR2 SNEGSKA (reference sequence). V was shortened by 6 bases and J by 7 bases, with 13 bases between the two germline ends. CDR3 in DNA: TGCAGTGCAGTGGACCAGCCAAATTCACCCCTCCACTTT. This gives the protein CSAVDQPNSPLHF.

This clonotype has ten or more counts. The V gene is TRBV4-1, the J gene TRBJ2-2; 11 bases align to TRBD2. Looked up from germline, CDR1 is MGHRA and CDR2 is YSYEKL. The length of the CDR3 is 16 residues. With 0 bases clipped from V and 6 bases from J, the junction kept 3 bases outside the gene matches. The DNA of the CDR3 is TGCGCCAGCAGCCAAGATATTAGCGGGAGGGCCGGGGAGCTGTTTTTT. It is translated as CASSQDISGRAGELFF.

The chain employs TRBV28 and TRBJ1-5; 10 bases map to TRBD1. V was clipped by 3 bases and J by 6 bases; unmatched bases: 2. The germline CDR1 and CDR2 sequences are MDHEN and SYDVKM. The CDR3 extends over 14 amino acids. CDR3 region: CASSLRDRGQPQHF. CDR3 nucleotide sequence: TGTGCCAGCAGTTTGAGGGACAGGGGTCAGCCCCAGCATTTT.

This clonotype occurred once. The chain recombines TRBV5-1 with TRBJ2-5, with 10 nucleotides matching TRBD1. Germline CDR1 reads SGHRS; CDR2 reads YFSETQ. The CDR3 has 15 amino acids. Trimming removed 3 bases from V and 5 bases from J; junction bases left unmatched: 7. The CDR3 coding sequence is TGCGCCAGCAGCTACGGACAGGGGGTGTCGGAGACCCAGTACTTC. Translating it yields CASSYGQGVSETQYF.

In its sample, this clonotype was seen many times. This chain joins TRBV7-9 and TRBJ2-5; D perhaps matches TRBD2 (5 bases). Germline CDR1 is SEHNR and CDR2 is FQNEAQ (reference sequence). This CDR3 is built from 14 residues. V was pared by 0 bases and J by 4 bases, with 9 bases between. The DNA for the CDR3 is TGTGCCAGCAGCTTAGCCTCTGAGGGAGAGACCCAGTACTTC. It specifies CASSLASEGETQYF.

Ten or more counts support this clonotype. The V and J genes are TRBV20-1 and TRBJ1-5; D might be TRBD1 (5 bases). CDR1 DFQATT and CDR2 SNEGSKA come from the germline V gene (reference sequence). The ends were cut back, 3 bases at V and 5 bases at J, with 11 bases in the middle. This CDR3 comprises 13 residues. CDR3 nucleotides: TGCAGTGCTAGTCAGGGTTTGGATCAGCCCCAGCATTTT. Translating it yields CSASQGLDQPQHF.

Remarks on this clonotype: This may be a read error, as it is one base from a much larger clone. V and J are TRBV28 and TRBJ1-4; tentatively, D is TRBD1 (6 bases). In germline, CDR1 is MDHEN, CDR2 SYDVKM. The CDR3 has 15 amino acids. Trimming removed 2 bases from V and 7 bases from J, with 14 bases in between. The CDR3 DNA sequence: TGTGCCAGCAGTTTAACCCGACGCAGGGGTGAAAAACTGTTTTTT. Translated, it gives CASSLTRRRGEKLFF. The complete variable domain, with remaining parts taken from reference TRBV28 and TRBJ1-4, reads DVKVTQSSRYLVKRTGEKVFLECVQDMDHENMFWYRQDPGLGLRLIYFSYDVKMKEKGDIPEGYSVSREKKERFSLILESASTNQTSMYLCASSLTRRRGEKLFFGSGTQLSVL.

This clonotype was seen at least ten times. The V and J genes are TRBV29-1 and TRBJ1-2; 8 bases map to TRBD1. The CDR3 extends over 13 amino acids. The V gene's germline CDR1 is SQVTM and CDR2 ANQGSEA. V dropped 6 bases and J dropped 5; count of bases not matched to a gene: 8. CDR3 sequence: CSVGPGTGYGYTF. CDR3 bases: TGCAGCGTGGGCCCTGGGACAGGATATGGCTACACCTTC. The full variable domain, with the rest looked up from reference TRBV29-1 and TRBJ1-2, is SAVISQKPSRDICQRGTSLTIQCQVDSQVTMMFWYRQQPGQSLTLIATANQGSEATYESGFVIDKFPISRPNLTFSTLTVSNMSPEDSSIYLCSVGPGTGYGYTFGSGTRLTVV.

About this clonotype: A read error is possible here, since a much larger clone lies one base away. V is TRBV5-8 and J is TRBJ1-5; the D is unclear. The germline V gene encodes CDR1 SGHTS and CDR2 YDEGEE. The germline V and J ends were trimmed by 4 bases and 2 bases, with 16 bases remaining between them. The CDR3 consists of 16 residues. CDR3 sequence (DNA): TGTGCCAGCAGCCCACTAGACACCGTCGGCAATCAGCCCCAGCATTTT. Its protein is CASSPLDTVGNQPQHF. The full variable domain, with the rest looked up from reference TRBV5-8 and TRBJ1-5, is EAGVTQSPTHLIKTRGQQATLRCSPISGHTSVYWYQQALGLGLQFLLWYDEGEERNRGNFPPRFSGRQFPNYSSELNVNALELEDSALYLCASSPLDTVGNQPQHFGDGTRLSIL.

This clonotype was seen at least ten times. This chain uses TRBV11-2 with TRBJ1-2; TRBD1 is a possible D gene (6 bases). The germline gives CDR1 SGHAT, CDR2 FQNNGV. CDR3 length: 14 residues. V gave up 2 bases and J gave up 4 bases, with 11 bases separating them. The CDR3 here is CASSLSGGPYGYTF. DNA for the CDR3: TGTGCCAGCAGCTTAAGTGGGGGCCCCTATGGCTACACCTTC. The full variable domain, its missing parts supplied by reference TRBV11-2 and TRBJ1-2, is EAGVAQSPRYKIIEKRQSVAFWCNPISGHATLYWYQQILGQGPKLLIQFQNNGVVDDSQLPKDRFSAERLKGVDSTLKIQPAKLEDSAVYLCASSLSGGPYGYTFGSGTRLTVV.

This clonotype was counted many times. CDR3 in amino acids: CASSPGQERYNEQFF. The CDR3 DNA reads as TGTGCCAGCTCACCAGGACAGGAAAGATACAATGAGCAGTTCTTC. The V gene is TRBV18, the J gene TRBJ2-1, with 7 nucleotides matching TRBD1. There are 15 residues in the CDR3. CDR1 and CDR2 from the germline V gene are KGHSH and LQKENI. V lost 2 bases, J lost 4 bases, and 5 bases stayed unmatched. Supplemented by reference TRBV18 and TRBJ2-1, the full variable domain reads NAGVMQNPRHLVRRRGQEARLRCSPMKGHSHVYWYRQLPEEGLKFMVYLQKENIIDESGMPKERFSAEFPKEGPSILRIQQVVRGDSAAYFCASSPGQERYNEQFFGPGTRLTVL.

This clonotype was counted many times. The chain recombines TRBV5-1 with TRBJ2-3; 11 nucleotides match TRBD2. Germline lookup yields CDR1 SGHRS and CDR2 YFSETQ. The CDR3 has 16 amino acids. V lost 4 bases to trimming and J lost 3 bases; unmatched junction nucleotides: 7. CDR3 DNA: TGCGCCAGCAGCCTCAAACTAGCGGGAGCGACAGATACGCAGTATTTT. Translating it yields CASSLKLAGATDTQYF.

This clonotype occurred many times. A much larger clone differs from this one at a single base, so this may be a read error. The chain links TRBV6-7 to TRBJ2-7; possible D gene TRBD1, 5 bases. TRBV6-7 is placed among ORFs of uncertain function. CDR3 length: 13 residues. V shed 5 bases and J shed 5 bases, with 13 bases lying between them. CDR3: CASSHSRVHEQYF. The CDR3 nucleotides read TGTGCCAGCAGTCACAGCAGGGTCCACGAGCAGTACTTC.

In DNA, the CDR3 is TGTGCCAGCAGCTGCACTGGGGACAGAGGGGAGACCCAGTACTTC. Amino acid sequence: CASSCTGDRGETQYF. The chain recombines TRBV11-3 with TRBJ2-5; 7 nucleotides agree with TRBD1. Trimming cost V 4 bases and J 5 bases; bases outside gene matches: 10. CDR1 SGHNT and CDR2 YENEEA come from the germline V gene. The CDR3 runs to 15 residues.

This clonotype was picked up a small number of times. The rearrangement joins TRBV2 to TRBJ1-1; D possibly corresponds to TRBD1 (5 bases). V lost 5 bases and J lost 0, with 25 bases in between. The CDR3 spans 19 residues. CDR1 is SNHLY and CDR2 is FYNNEI in the germline V gene. The CDR3 sequence is CASSFTGPPEGRMNTEAFF. For the CDR3, the DNA is TGTGCCAGCAGTTTTACGGGACCGCCTGAAGGAAGGATGAACACTGAAGCTTTCTTT. Full variable domain (rest looked up from reference TRBV2 and TRBJ1-1): EPEVTQTPSHQVTQMGQEVILRCVPISNHLYFYWYRQILGQKVEFLVSFYNNEISEKSEIFDDQFSVERPDGSNFTLKIRSTKLEDSAMYFCASSFTGPPEGRMNTEAFFGQGTRLTVV.

At least ten counts were recorded for this clonotype. V and J are TRBV5-1 and TRBJ2-1, with 14 nucleotides matching TRBD2. Trimming at V came to 4 bases and at J to 7 bases, leaving 7 bases not matched to a gene. Germline assignment: CDR1 SGHRS and CDR2 YFSETQ. The CDR3 runs to 16 residues. CDR3 DNA sequence: TGCGCCAGCAGCCTACCGGGACTAGCGGGGGTAAATGAGCAGTTCTTC. This encodes CASSLPGLAGVNEQFF.

This clonotype was seen ten or more times. J is TRBJ2-2 and V is TRBV6-5; TRBD2 might be the D (7 bases). The V and J ends lost 6 bases and 0 bases respectively, with 11 bases between them. Germline V gives CDR1 MNHEY, CDR2 SVGAGI. This CDR3 spans 15 amino acids. CDR3 in amino acids: CASRRGGANTGELFF. CDR3 sequence (DNA): TGTGCCAGCAGGAGGGGGGGTGCGAACACCGGGGAGCTGTTTTTT.

This clonotype has ten or more counts. The chain links TRBV7-8 to TRBJ2-5; D might be TRBD2 (6 bases). The CDR3 covers 12 residues. V shed 5 bases and J shed 5 bases, with 9 bases lying between them. Germline CDR1 SGHVS, CDR2 FQNEAQ. The CDR3 DNA sequence: TGTGCCAGCAGCCCGGGGGAGGAGACCCAGTACTTC. Its protein is CASSPGEETQYF.

The rearrangement uses TRBV7-8 and TRBJ2-5, with 8 bases matching TRBD2. Germline V gene sequence: CDR1 SGHVS, CDR2 FQNEAQ. V trimming: 3 bases; J trimming: 7 bases; junction bases outside the gene matches: 10. This CDR3 region has 15 residues. The CDR3 nucleotides read TGTGCCAGCAGCTTCGCAAGCGGGAGTAGGGGGACCCAGTACTTC. Residues: CASSFASGSRGTQYF.

The sample holds many counts of this clonotype. DNA of the CDR3: TGTGCCAGCACAGACAGGGGGCAAACAGGCAATCAGCCCCAGCATTTT. Protein: CASTDRGQTGNQPQHF. The V and J genes are TRBV5-8 and TRBJ1-5; 10 bases match TRBD1. CDR1 is SGHTS and CDR2 is YDEGEE in the germline V gene. There are 16 residues in the CDR3. V shed 6 bases and J 2 bases; nucleotides not matched to a gene: 8.

The chain joins TRBV7-9 to TRBJ1-4; no clear D gene. V gave up 1 base and J gave up 5 bases, with 11 bases separating them. Germline lookup yields CDR1 SEHNR and CDR2 FQNEAQ (reference sequence). CDR3 length: 15 amino acids. CDR3 sequence reads: CASSLVSGENEKLFF. In DNA form, the CDR3 reads TGTGCCAGCAGCTTAGTTAGCGGGGAAAATGAAAAACTGTTTTTT.

A remark on this clonotype: A much larger clone differs by one base, so this may be a read error. This rearrangement joins TRBV20-1 to TRBJ1-2; possible D gene TRBD1, 5 bases. Germline loops: CDR1 DFQATT, CDR2 SNEGSKA (reference sequence). CDR3 length: 12 amino acids. The CDR3 sequence is CSARGYNYGSTF. The CDR3 region has the DNA TGCAGTGCTCGGGGGTACAACTATGGCTCCACCTTC.

This clonotype was counted only a few times. A read error may be the cause here, since a much bigger clone is one base away. This chain uses TRBV6-5 with TRBJ1-5; no clear D gene. CDR1 and CDR2 (germline): MNHEY, SVGAGI. Trimming shortened V by 9 bases and J by 6 bases, and 12 bases separated the two germline ends. The length of the CDR3 is 12 residues. CDR3 sequence (DNA): TGTGCCAGTAAAGACTCAGGTCAGCCCCAGCATTTT. The encoded protein is CASKDSGQPQHF.

This clonotype was seen at least ten times. The V and J genes are TRBV4-2 and TRBJ2-1; 15 positions match TRBD2. From germline, CDR1 is LGHNA and CDR2 YNFKEQ. The junction had 8 bases not matched to a gene; V was cut back by 4 bases and J by 4 bases. The CDR3 is made up of 18 amino acids. The CDR3 protein is CASSPGTSGRSLYNEQFF. CDR3 nucleotide sequence: TGTGCCAGCAGCCCCGGGACTAGCGGGAGGTCCTTATACAATGAGCAGTTCTTC.